This note documents a single TCR beta chain sequence. Assay: immunoSEQ multiplex PCR; the TCRdb copy retains only in-frame clones and omits some. The table lists about 85,000 clones, about 80% of them singletons. The sample belongs to a study of OX40 agonist ivuxolimab in advanced cancers. On the study more broadly: Of the patients, three showed partial responses, one with hepatocellular carcinoma and two with cutaneous melanoma.

This CDR3 has 14 residues. Germline CDR1 and CDR2: MDHEN and SYDVKM. Trimming left V 4 bases short and J 0 bases short, with 7 bases between. The sequence was collected from an adult with an advanced solid tumor such as melanoma, head and neck, liver or kidney cancer. The J gene is TRBJ2-4, the V gene TRBV28; unclear D gene. This sample comprised CD4+ or CD8+ T cells sorted from blood, obtained in a trial of the OX40 agonist ivuxolimab. The CDR3 nucleotides are TGTGCCAGCAGTTCCGTTATAGCCAAAAACATTCAGTACTTC. Translated, it gives CASSSVIAKNIQYF.